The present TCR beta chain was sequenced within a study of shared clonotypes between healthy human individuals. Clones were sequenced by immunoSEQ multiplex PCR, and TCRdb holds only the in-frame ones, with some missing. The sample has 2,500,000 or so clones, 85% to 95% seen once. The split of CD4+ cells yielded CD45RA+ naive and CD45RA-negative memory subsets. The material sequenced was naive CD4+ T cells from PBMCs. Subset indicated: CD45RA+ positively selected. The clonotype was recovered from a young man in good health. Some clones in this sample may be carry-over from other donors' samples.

Here the CDR3 reads CASSLTDSGYNEQFF. The CDR3 DNA reads TGTGCCAGCAGCTTAACTGACAGCGGCTACAATGAGCAGTTCTTC. The chain joins TRBV7-3 to TRBJ2-1; possibly TRBD1 or TRBD2 for D (5 bases each). Per the germline V gene, CDR1 is SGHTA and CDR2 is FQGTGA. The CDR3 runs 15 residues. V was clipped by 0 bases and J by 3 bases, with 9 bases between them. The entire variable domain, with the rest obtained from reference TRBV7-3 and TRBJ2-1, is as follows: GAGVSQTPSNKVTEKGKYVELRCDPISGHTALYWYRQSLGQGPEFLIYFQGTGAADDSGLPNDRFFAVRPEGSVSTLKIQRTERGDSAVYLCASSLTDSGYNEQFFGPGTRLTVL.